A selection of T cell receptor beta chains follows, all from one sample in a study of OX40 agonist ivuxolimab in advanced cancers. TCRdb keeps only in-frame clones here, not all; method: immunoSEQ multiplex PCR. In the table there are 22,000 or so clones, about 86% of which are singletons. The specimen was CD4+ or CD8+ T cells sorted from blood, collected in a trial of the OX40 agonist ivuxolimab. Every receptor here comes from an adult with an advanced solid tumor such as melanoma, head and neck, liver or kidney cancer. Each CDR3 is given with its conserved first and last residue.

CDR3aa: CASSYQSSYNEQLF
j_gene: TRBJ2-1
v_gene: TRBV6-5

CDR3aa: CASSPLAPNTEAFF
j_gene: TRBJ1-1
v_gene: TRBV9

CDR3aa: CASSVGGLARTGELFF
j_gene: TRBJ2-2
v_gene: TRBV9

CDR3aa: CASSPLGWVQPQHF
j_gene: TRBJ1-5
v_gene: TRBV18

CDR3aa: CASSLVGEATDTQYF
j_gene: TRBJ2-3
v_gene: TRBV7-9

CDR3aa: CASSPGTLTYEQYF
j_gene: TRBJ2-7
v_gene: TRBV28

CDR3aa: CASSLLRTGIRETQYF
j_gene: TRBJ2-5
v_gene: TRBV7-9

CDR3aa: CASRSGTNYNEQFF
j_gene: TRBJ2-1
v_gene: TRBV25-1

CDR3aa: CASSMSASGRGLRTYEQYF
j_gene: TRBJ2-7
v_gene: TRBV19

CDR3aa: CASSSRTSGRGDEQFF
j_gene: TRBJ2-1
v_gene: TRBV7-8

CDR3aa: CASSYSGSYEQYF
j_gene: TRBJ2-7
v_gene: TRBV7-2

CDR3aa: CASSPGQGRWYTEAFF
j_gene: TRBJ1-1
v_gene: TRBV28

CDR3aa: CASSLTGGTHYNEQFF
j_gene: TRBJ2-1
v_gene: TRBV7-9

CDR3aa: CASSVIVGTHPTHEQFF
j_gene: TRBJ2-1
v_gene: TRBV7-8

CDR3aa: CASSPGGEQFF
j_gene: TRBJ2-1
v_gene: TRBV5-4

CDR3aa: CASSLHGGTEAFF
j_gene: TRBJ1-1
v_gene: TRBV7-9

CDR3aa: CASSRDRPISYEQYF
j_gene: TRBJ2-7
v_gene: TRBV27

CDR3aa: CASSPGTPTYEQYF
j_gene: -
v_gene: TRBV19

CDR3aa: CASSDSPSPSGELFF
j_gene: TRBJ2-2
v_gene: TRBV6-4

CDR3aa: CASSQSGTGAYSGANVLTF
j_gene: TRBJ2-6
v_gene: TRBV23-1

CDR3aa: CASSQDMGGQAFF
j_gene: TRBJ1-1
v_gene: TRBV14

CDR3aa: CASSAWEEMNTEAFF
j_gene: TRBJ1-1
v_gene: TRBV25-1

CDR3aa: CAWSVSSGSSYNEQFF
j_gene: TRBJ2-1
v_gene: TRBV30

CDR3aa: CASSYDWDEQYF
j_gene: TRBJ2-7
v_gene: TRBV6-5

CDR3aa: CASSFVAGEHNEQFF
j_gene: TRBJ2-1
v_gene: TRBV5-4

CDR3aa: CASPQTGYSGANVLTF
j_gene: TRBJ2-6
v_gene: TRBV21-1

CDR3aa: CASSLGAGEAGELFF
j_gene: TRBJ2-2
v_gene: TRBV7-7

CDR3aa: CASSLGQGPYEQYF
j_gene: TRBJ2-7
v_gene: TRBV13

CDR3aa: CASSSGLSSTDTQYF
j_gene: TRBJ2-3
v_gene: TRBV21-1

CDR3aa: CASSLRPRPGANVLTF
j_gene: TRBJ2-6
v_gene: TRBV7-8

CDR3aa: CASGTGKYEQYF
j_gene: TRBJ2-7
v_gene: TRBV19

CDR3aa: CASGRDYPTTDTQYF
j_gene: TRBJ2-3
v_gene: TRBV9

CDR3aa: CASRPGLEDTQYF
j_gene: TRBJ2-3
v_gene: TRBV28

CDR3aa: CASSLVREGPNEQFF
j_gene: TRBJ2-1
v_gene: TRBV7-9

CDR3aa: CATSRDRTVSGANVLTF
j_gene: TRBJ2-6
v_gene: TRBV15

CDR3aa: CASSLLRDGRNYGYTF
j_gene: TRBJ1-2
v_gene: TRBV11-3

CDR3aa: CASSSPLKTGWMGEAFF
j_gene: TRBJ1-1
v_gene: TRBV27

CDR3aa: CASSFSGAEIETQYF
j_gene: TRBJ2-5
v_gene: TRBV28

CDR3aa: CASSLGYYQETQYF
j_gene: TRBJ2-5
v_gene: TRBV11-2

CDR3aa: CASSYQAGDEQYF
j_gene: TRBJ2-7
v_gene: TRBV7-8

CDR3aa: CASSLEVGRQAGNTGELFF
j_gene: TRBJ2-2
v_gene: TRBV7-6

CDR3aa: CASSYPGGRNEQYF
j_gene: TRBJ2-7
v_gene: TRBV6-5

CDR3aa: CASSLQSYTTEAFF
j_gene: TRBJ1-1
v_gene: TRBV27

CDR3aa: CASNKGLAPNTGELFF
j_gene: TRBJ2-2
v_gene: TRBV28

CDR3aa: CASGWGGNQPQHF
j_gene: TRBJ1-5
v_gene: TRBV12-5

CDR3aa: CASSYPEWGYGELFF
j_gene: TRBJ2-2
v_gene: TRBV6-5

CDR3aa: CAWSPTGAAVDYGYTF
j_gene: TRBJ1-2
v_gene: TRBV30

CDR3aa: CASSVVPSGTDTQYF
j_gene: TRBJ2-3
v_gene: TRBV6-4

CDR3aa: CASSPTGSGNTIYF
j_gene: TRBJ1-3
v_gene: TRBV7-8